Listed here are 15 T cell receptor beta chains from one sample, sequenced in a study of blood T cells in healthy people across ages. The authors ran a second PCR of about 6 to 11 cycles using a sample-barcoded 5' primer and a J-beta primer mix. TCRdb itself ran the 5' RACE reads through MiXCR, one entry per CDR3 protein. This sample has around 990,000 distinct CDR3 sequences; around two fifths occur once, and the top ten carry approximately 14%. Sequencing was performed on blood. The receptors stem from a man aged 18 to 30 in good health.

V gene TRBV4-2 combines with J gene TRBJ2-1; D remains ambiguous. This CDR3 has 15 residues. Between the trimmed V and J ends, which lost 0 bases and 7 bases, there was a span of 13 bases. CDR1 is LGHNA and CDR2 is YNFKEQ in the germline V gene. Here the CDR3 reads CASSQDRGSLNEQFF. The CDR3 DNA reads as TGTGCCAGCAGCCAAGATAGAGGCAGTCTAAATGAGCAGTTCTTC.

Here the CDR3 DNA reads TGCAGTGCTGAGAACAGGGTTAGCTCCTACAATGAGCAGTTCTTC. This encodes CSAENRVSSYNEQFF. The chain combines TRBV20-1 with TRBJ2-1; the D gene is possibly TRBD1 (6 bases). Germline values: CDR1 DFQATT, CDR2 SNEGSKA (reference sequence). V dropped 5 bases and J dropped 0 bases, with 14 bases sitting between them. The CDR3 covers 15 residues.

The chain is built from TRBV7-2 and TRBJ2-1; D is ambiguous. CDR1 and CDR2 from the germline V gene are SGHTA and FQGNSA. The CDR3 spans 15 residues. V dropped 2 bases and J dropped 8 bases, with 16 bases sitting between them. For the CDR3, the DNA is TGTGCCAGCAGCTTAAGGCATCTCATACGGGATGAGCAGTTCTTC. Translation: CASSLRHLIRDEQFF.

This clonotype was counted only a few times. This rearrangement joins TRBV7-9 to TRBJ1-4, with 7 positions matching TRBD1. This CDR3 region has 15 residues. Germline V gene sequence: CDR1 SEHNR, CDR2 FQNEAQ (reference sequence). Unmatched junction bases numbered 9, after V lost 5 bases and J lost 6 bases. The CDR3 region has the DNA TGTGCCAGCAGCCCGCGACAGGGTTTGGATGAAAAACTGTTTTTT. Translated, it gives CASSPRQGLDEKLFF.

The rearrangement links TRBV9 to TRBJ2-7; D remains unclear. Between the trimmed V and J ends, which lost 0 bases and 0 bases, there was a span of 7 bases. The CDR3 is 14 residues long. Germline V gives CDR1 SGDLS, CDR2 YYNGEE. Here the CDR3 DNA reads TGTGCCAGCAGCGTAGCGCACAGCTCCTACGAGCAGTACTTC. This gives the protein CASSVAHSSYEQYF.

This clonotype was detected only once. J is TRBJ2-5 and V is TRBV12-3 or TRBV12-4, with D maybe TRBD2 (7 bases). V was clipped by 3 bases and J by 5 bases, with 16 bases between them. The CDR3 spans 15 residues. The CDR3 here is CASSLGGAGIETQYF. As DNA, the CDR3 is TGTGCCAGCAGTTTGGGGGGGGCCGGTATCGAGACCCAGTACTTC.

This chain connects TRBV12-3 or TRBV12-4 to TRBJ2-4; 8 nucleotides agree with TRBD1. Trimming cost V 1 base and J 2 bases; bases outside gene matches: 1. The CDR3 extends over 15 amino acids. CDR3 loop: CASSLGTGPKNIQYF. The CDR3 DNA follows: TGTGCCAGCAGTTTAGGGACAGGGCCCAAAAACATTCAGTACTTC.

The chain joins TRBV10-1 to TRBJ2-2, with D possibly being TRBD1 or TRBD2 (6 bases each). Germline V gives CDR1 WNHNN, CDR2 SYGVQD (reference sequence). The V end was cut by 3 bases, the J end by 6 bases, with 17 bases between. The CDR3 loop spans 16 amino acids. CDR3 sequence: CASSDGGTIRPGELFF. CDR3 nucleotide sequence: TGCGCCAGCAGTGATGGGGGGACAATTCGTCCCGGGGAGCTGTTTTTT.

The chain carries TRBV6-2 or TRBV6-3 and TRBJ2-1; tentatively, D is TRBD2 (6 bases). Trimming removed 2 bases from V and 10 bases from J, with 9 bases in between. The CDR3 covers 12 residues. Germline values: CDR1 MNHEY, CDR2 SVGEGT. For the CDR3, the DNA is TGTGCCAGCAGTTACCCGGGGGAGGAGCAGTTCTTC. It encodes CASSYPGEEQFF.

This sequence joins TRBV12-3 or TRBV12-4 and TRBJ1-3, with TRBD1 matching over 7 bases. This CDR3 comprises 16 residues. V lost 5 bases and J lost 0; bases outside the gene matches: 7. Here the CDR3 reads CASSPQGLPSGNTIYF. The DNA for the CDR3 is TGTGCCAGCAGTCCACAGGGGCTCCCCTCTGGAAACACCATATATTTT.

The rearrangement links TRBV7-9 to TRBJ1-5; possible D gene TRBD1, 6 bases. CDR1 is SEHNR and CDR2 is FQNEAQ in the germline V gene (reference sequence). CDR3 length equals 14 residues. The ends were cut back, 5 bases at V and 5 bases at J, with 13 bases in the middle. For the CDR3, the DNA is TGTGCCAGCAGCCCAGGGGAACCGGATCAGCCCCAGCATTTT. Its translation is CASSPGEPDQPQHF.

Only a few counts were recorded for this clonotype. The rearrangement uses TRBV4-3 and TRBJ1-4, with 7 bases identical to TRBD1. V was clipped by 0 bases and J by 8 bases; unmatched bases: 6. From germline, CDR1 is LGHNA and CDR2 YSLEER. This CDR3 comprises 15 residues. The CDR3 sequence is CASSQEGGGKEKLFF. The CDR3 DNA sequence: TGCGCCAGCAGCCAAGAAGGAGGGGGCAAGGAAAAACTGTTTTTT.

The chain joins TRBV6-2 or TRBV6-3 to TRBJ2-2; 13 bases fit TRBD2. CDR3 length equals 23 residues. Germline CDR1 MNHEY, CDR2 SVGEGT. J was trimmed by 5 bases and V by 0 bases; bases with no gene match: 21. CDR3 DNA: TGTGCCAGCAGTTACTCGAGCCTGTCAGTACTAGCGGGGGGGCCAAAGAAAACCGGGGAGCTGTTTTTT. Translated, it gives CASSYSSLSVLAGGPKKTGELFF.

This clonotype was counted once. V usage is TRBV20-1 and J usage is TRBJ1-5; D is possibly TRBD1 (6 bases). The germline V gene encodes CDR1 DFQATT and CDR2 SNEGSKA (reference sequence). The CDR3 has 14 residues. For the CDR3, the DNA is TGCGGATCGGGGGGCTCGGTAGGCAATCAGCCCCAGCATTTT. Its protein is CGSGGSVGNQPQHF.

This chain uses TRBV29-1 with TRBJ1-1; 9 bases align to TRBD1. The V segment lost 1 base and the J segment 3 bases; nucleotides outside the gene matches: 6. Germline CDR1 reads SQVTM; CDR2 reads ANQGSEA. This CDR3 spans 15 amino acids. The CDR3 sequence is CSVEAWTGEDTEAFF. The CDR3 DNA follows: TGCAGCGTTGAAGCTTGGACAGGGGAGGACACTGAAGCTTTCTTT.